This T cell receptor beta chain was obtained from a study of T cell responses to AZD1222 COVID-19 vaccine. Germline values: CDR1 SGHTA, CDR2 FQGNSA. This CDR3 is 15 amino acids long. Trimming pared 4 bases from V and 8 bases from J, leaving 20 bases between. Overall study findings and caveats: Scientists sampled the repertoires only once the peak T cell response had passed. Unmutated regions of variants are reportedly targeted by nearly half of spike-specific TCRs.

Assay used: immunoSEQ multiplex PCR; TCRdb lists only in-frame clones, some missing. The profile shows roughly 100,000 clones, 88% of them singletons. A remark on this clone: Its target is unknown.

The chain has TRBV7-2 and TRBJ1-2; the D gene is possibly TRBD1 (5 bases). Sequenced here: peripheral blood, sampled on day 0 of AZD1222 vaccination. The sequence was obtained from an adult in good health. CDR3 nucleotide sequence: TGTGCCAGCAGCTCCGATCGGGGCCCAGCCTTGGGCTACACCTTC. This sequence encodes CASSSDRGPALGYTF.